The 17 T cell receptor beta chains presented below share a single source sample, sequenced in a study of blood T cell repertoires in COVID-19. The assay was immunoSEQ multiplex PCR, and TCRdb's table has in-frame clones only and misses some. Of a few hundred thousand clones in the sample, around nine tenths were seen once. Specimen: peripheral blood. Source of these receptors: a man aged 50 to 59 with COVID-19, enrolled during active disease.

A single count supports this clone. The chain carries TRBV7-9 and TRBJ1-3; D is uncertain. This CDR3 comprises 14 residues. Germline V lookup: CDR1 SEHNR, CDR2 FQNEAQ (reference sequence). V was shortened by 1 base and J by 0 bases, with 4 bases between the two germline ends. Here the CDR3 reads CASSLGGSGNTIYF. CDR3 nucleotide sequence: TGTGCCAGCAGCTTAGGAGGCTCTGGAAACACCATATATTTT. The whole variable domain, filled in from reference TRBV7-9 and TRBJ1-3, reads DTGVSQNPRHKITKRGQNVTFRCDPISEHNRLYWYRQTLGQGPEFLTYFQNEAQLEKSRLLSDRFSAERPKGSFSTLEIQRTEQGDSAMYLCASSLGGSGNTIYFGEGSWLTVV.

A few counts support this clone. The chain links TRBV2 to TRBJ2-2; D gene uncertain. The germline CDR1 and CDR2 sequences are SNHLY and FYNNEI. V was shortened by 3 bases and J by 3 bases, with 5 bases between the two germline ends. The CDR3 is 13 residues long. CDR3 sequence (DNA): TGTGCCAGCAGTGACCGTTACACCGGGGAGCTGTTTTTT. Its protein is CASSDRYTGELFF.

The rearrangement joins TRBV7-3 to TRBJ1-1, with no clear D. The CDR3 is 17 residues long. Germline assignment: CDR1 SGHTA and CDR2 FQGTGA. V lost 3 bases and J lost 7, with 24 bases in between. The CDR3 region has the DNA TGTGCCAGCAGCTTGAAATTACTTCGAATAGCTATAGGTGAAGCTTTCTTT. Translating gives CASSLKLLRIAIGEAFF. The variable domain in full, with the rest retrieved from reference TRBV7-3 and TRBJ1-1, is GAGVSQTPSNKVTEKGKYVELRCDPISGHTALYWYRQSLGQGPEFLIYFQGTGAADDSGLPNDRFFAVRPEGSVSTLKIQRTERGDSAVYLCASSLKLLRIAIGEAFFGQGTRLTVV.

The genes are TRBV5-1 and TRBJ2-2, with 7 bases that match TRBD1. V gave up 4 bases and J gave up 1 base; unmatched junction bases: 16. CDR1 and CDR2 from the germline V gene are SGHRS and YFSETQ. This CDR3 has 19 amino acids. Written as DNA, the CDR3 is TGCGCCAGCAGCAAGCTTGGGGTCCCGGGACAGATGAACACCGGGGAGCTGTTTTTT. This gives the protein CASSKLGVPGQMNTGELFF.

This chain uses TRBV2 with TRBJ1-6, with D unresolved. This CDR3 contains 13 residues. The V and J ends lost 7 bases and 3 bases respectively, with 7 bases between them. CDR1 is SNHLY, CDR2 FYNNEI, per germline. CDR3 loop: CASKQDYNSPLHF. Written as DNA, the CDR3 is TGTGCCAGCAAACAAGACTATAATTCACCCCTCCACTTT.

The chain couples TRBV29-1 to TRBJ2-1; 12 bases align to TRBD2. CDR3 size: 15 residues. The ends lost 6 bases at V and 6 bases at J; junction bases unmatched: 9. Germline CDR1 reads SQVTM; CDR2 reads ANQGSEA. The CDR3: CSVGPSSGGANEQFF. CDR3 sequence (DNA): TGCAGCGTCGGTCCCTCTAGCGGGGGGGCCAATGAGCAGTTCTTC.

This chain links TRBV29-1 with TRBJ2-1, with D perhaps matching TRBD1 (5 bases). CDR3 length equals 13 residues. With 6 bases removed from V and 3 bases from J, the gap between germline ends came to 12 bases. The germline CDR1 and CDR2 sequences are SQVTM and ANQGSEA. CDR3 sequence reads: CSVDSPNYNEQFF. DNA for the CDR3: TGCAGCGTCGACAGTCCCAACTACAATGAGCAGTTCTTC.

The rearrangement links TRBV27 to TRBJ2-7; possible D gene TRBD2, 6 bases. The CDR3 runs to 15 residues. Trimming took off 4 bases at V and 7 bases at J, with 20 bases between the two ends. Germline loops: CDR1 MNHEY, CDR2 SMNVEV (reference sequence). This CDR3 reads CASSSFASGRSEQYF. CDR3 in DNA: TGTGCCAGCAGTTCCTTCGCCAGCGGGCGTTCTGAGCAGTACTTC.

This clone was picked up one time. In DNA form, the CDR3 reads TGTGCCAGCAGGCCGGGACAGGGGGCTCTAGGCCTTTATGAGCAGTACTTC. As protein: CASRPGQGALGLYEQYF. The chain employs TRBV5-6 and TRBJ2-7; 12 bases line up with TRBD1. Germline CDR1 SGHDT, CDR2 YYEEEE. Trimming at V came to 5 bases and at J to 7 bases, leaving 16 bases not matched to a gene. The CDR3 has 17 residues.

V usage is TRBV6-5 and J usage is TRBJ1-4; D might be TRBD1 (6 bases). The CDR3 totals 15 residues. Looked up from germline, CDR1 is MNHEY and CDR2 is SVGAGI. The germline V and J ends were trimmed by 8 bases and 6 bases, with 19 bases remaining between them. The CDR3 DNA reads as TGTGCCAGCCGTCGGGGGCCAGGGAGGGATGAAAAACTGTTTTTT. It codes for CASRRGPGRDEKLFF.

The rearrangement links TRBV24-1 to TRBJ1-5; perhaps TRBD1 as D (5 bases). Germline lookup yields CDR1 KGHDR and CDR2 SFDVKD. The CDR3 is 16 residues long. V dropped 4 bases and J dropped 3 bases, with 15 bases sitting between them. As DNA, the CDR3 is TGTGCCACCAGTGAAACGAGGAGGGGAGACAATCAGCCCCAGCATTTT. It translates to CATSETRRGDNQPQHF.

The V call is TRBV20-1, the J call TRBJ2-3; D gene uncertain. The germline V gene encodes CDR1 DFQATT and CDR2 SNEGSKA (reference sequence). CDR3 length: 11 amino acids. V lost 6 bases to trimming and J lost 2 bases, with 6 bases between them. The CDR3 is CSAAHTDTQYF. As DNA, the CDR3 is TGCAGTGCCGCGCACACAGATACGCAGTATTTT.

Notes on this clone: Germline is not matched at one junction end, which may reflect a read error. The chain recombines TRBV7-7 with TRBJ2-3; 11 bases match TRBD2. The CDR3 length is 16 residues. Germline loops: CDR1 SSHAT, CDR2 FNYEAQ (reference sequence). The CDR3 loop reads CASSPTGLAAQGTQYF. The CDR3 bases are TGTGCTAGCAGCCCTACGGGACTAGCGGCACAGGGGACGCAGTATTTT.

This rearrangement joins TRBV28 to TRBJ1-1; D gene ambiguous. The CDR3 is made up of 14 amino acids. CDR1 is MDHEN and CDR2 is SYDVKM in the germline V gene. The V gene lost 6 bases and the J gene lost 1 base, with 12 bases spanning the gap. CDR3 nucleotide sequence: TGTGCCAGCAGCTATCCTACGCGGAACACTGAAGCTTTCTTT. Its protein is CASSYPTRNTEAFF.

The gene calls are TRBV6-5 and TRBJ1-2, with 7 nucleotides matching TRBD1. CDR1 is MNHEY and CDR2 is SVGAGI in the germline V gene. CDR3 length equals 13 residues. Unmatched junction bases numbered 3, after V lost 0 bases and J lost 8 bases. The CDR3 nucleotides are TGTGCCAGCAGTTACTCGACAGGGCAGGGCTACACCTTC. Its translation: CASSYSTGQGYTF.

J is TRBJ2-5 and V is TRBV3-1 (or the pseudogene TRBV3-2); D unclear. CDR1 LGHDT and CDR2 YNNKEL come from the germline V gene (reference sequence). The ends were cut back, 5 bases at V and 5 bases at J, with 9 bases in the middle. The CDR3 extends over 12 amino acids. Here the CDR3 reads CASSELSETQYF. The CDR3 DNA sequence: TGTGCCAGCAGCGAACTCTCGGAGACCCAGTACTTC.

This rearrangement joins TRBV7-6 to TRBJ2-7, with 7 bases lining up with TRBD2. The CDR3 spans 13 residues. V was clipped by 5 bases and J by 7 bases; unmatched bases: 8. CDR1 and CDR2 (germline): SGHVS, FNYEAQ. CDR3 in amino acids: CASSPRQGGEQYF. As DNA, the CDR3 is TGTGCCAGCAGCCCCCGCCAGGGAGGGGAGCAGTACTTC. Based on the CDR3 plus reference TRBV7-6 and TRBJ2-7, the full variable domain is GAGVSQSPRYKVTKRGQDVALRCDPISGHVSLYWYRQALGQGPEFLTYFNYEAQQDKSGLPNDRFSAERPEGSISTLTIQRTEQRDSAMYRCASSPRQGGEQYFGPGTRLTVT.